Following are 15 T cell receptor beta chains from one sample sequenced in a study of blood T cell repertoires in COVID-19. Clones were read by immunoSEQ multiplex PCR, and TCRdb kept only the in-frame ones, dropping some. The sample shows tens of thousands of clones, roughly nine tenths of them seen only once. The sequencing sample was made of peripheral blood. The source is a man in his forties or fifties with acute or convalescent COVID-19.

The J gene is TRBJ2-5, the V gene TRBV6-5; D is possibly TRBD1 (6 bases). This CDR3 comprises 13 residues. The germline V gene has CDR1 MNHEY and CDR2 SVGAGI. The V and J ends lost 6 bases and 3 bases respectively, with 11 bases between them. This CDR3 is CASRQGWEETQYF. DNA for the CDR3: TGTGCCAGCAGACAGGGTTGGGAAGAGACCCAGTACTTC.

This chain connects TRBV28 to TRBJ2-7; 9 positions match TRBD1. CDR1 and CDR2 from the germline V gene are MDHEN and SYDVKM. This CDR3 has 14 residues. Germline trimming cut 7 bases from V and 3 bases from J; bases unmatched to any gene: 7. The CDR3: CASTEGGQGYEQYF. In DNA form, the CDR3 reads TGTGCCAGCACCGAGGGGGGACAGGGCTACGAGCAGTACTTC. Supplemented by reference TRBV28 and TRBJ2-7, the full variable domain reads DVKVTQSSRYLVKRTGEKVFLECVQDMDHENMFWYRQDPGLGLRLIYFSYDVKMKEKGDIPEGYSVSREKKERFSLILESASTNQTSMYLCASTEGGQGYEQYFGPGTRLTVT.

In its sample, this clone was seen a few times. The chain carries TRBV7-3 and TRBJ2-1; 7 positions match TRBD1. The CDR3 consists of 13 residues. CDR1 SGHTA and CDR2 FQGTGA come from the germline V gene. V shed 5 bases and J 4 bases; nucleotides not matched to a gene: 2. The CDR3 nucleotides read TGTGCCAGCAGCCTACAGGGGTACAATGAGCAGTTCTTC. It yields the protein CASSLQGYNEQFF. Together with reference TRBV7-3 and TRBJ2-1, the CDR3 gives the full variable domain: GAGVSQTPSNKVTEKGKYVELRCDPISGHTALYWYRQSLGQGPEFLIYFQGTGAADDSGLPNDRFFAVRPEGSVSTLKIQRTERGDSAVYLCASSLQGYNEQFFGPGTRLTVL.

For the CDR3, the DNA is TGTGCCAGCATAGGGGCATTTAATTCACCCCTCCACTTT. Protein sequence: CASIGAFNSPLHF. This chain links TRBV3-1 (or the pseudogene TRBV3-2) with TRBJ1-6, with a weak D call TRBD1 (5 bases). CDR1 is LGHDT and CDR2 is YNNKEL in the germline V gene (reference sequence). This CDR3 is built from 13 residues. The V and J ends lost 7 bases and 6 bases respectively, with 10 bases between them.

J is TRBJ2-1 and V is TRBV13; D gene uncertain. The CDR3 runs 12 residues. CDR1 is PRHDT, CDR2 FYEKMQ, per germline (reference sequence). Trimming took off 0 bases at V and 7 bases at J, with 4 bases between the two ends. CDR3 DNA sequence: TGTGCCAGCAGCTTAGGCAGTAATGAGCAGTTCTTC. It yields the protein CASSLGSNEQFF.

This clone has a handful of counts. V gene TRBV24-1 combines with J gene TRBJ2-7, with D possibly matching TRBD1 (7 bases). The germline V and J ends were trimmed by 9 bases and 3 bases, with 14 bases remaining between them. CDR3 length: 13 residues. Germline V gene lookup returns CDR1 KGHDR and CDR2 SFDVKD. The CDR3 reads CATGGTALYEQYF. CDR3 bases: TGTGCCACCGGCGGGACAGCCCTCTACGAGCAGTACTTC.

This sequence joins TRBV4-1 and TRBJ2-3; 12 bases agree with TRBD2. Germline V lookup: CDR1 MGHRA, CDR2 YSYEKL. The CDR3 is made up of 18 amino acids. The V and J ends lost 0 bases and 2 bases, in that order; junction bases with no gene match: 6. The DNA for the CDR3 is TGCGCCAGCAGCCAAGATCGGACTAGCGGGACCTACACAGATACGCAGTATTTT. This sequence encodes CASSQDRTSGTYTDTQYF.

CDR3 region: CASSSRVAGAGELFF. The CDR3 DNA reads TGTGCCAGCAGCTCAAGGGTAGCAGGGGCCGGGGAGCTGTTTTTT. V gene TRBV7-8 combines with J gene TRBJ2-2; D is possibly TRBD1 (6 bases). This CDR3 comprises 15 residues. The germline V gene has CDR1 SGHVS and CDR2 FQNEAQ. The ends were cut back, 4 bases at V and 6 bases at J, with 15 bases in the middle.

CDR3 sequence reads: CASSLDGLAGKWEQFF. The DNA for the CDR3 is TGTGCCAGCAGCTTAGACGGACTAGCAGGGAAGTGGGAGCAGTTCTTC. J is TRBJ2-1 and V is TRBV11-2, with 8 bases aligning to TRBD2. Losses at the gene ends were 0 bases for V and 10 bases for J; bases not matched to a gene: 11. CDR1 and CDR2 (germline): SGHAT, FQNNGV. The CDR3 is 16 residues long.

This chain joins TRBV10-3 and TRBJ1-4; no reliable D call. This CDR3 is 13 amino acids long. Trimming stripped 3 bases from V and 5 bases from J, with 7 bases between. Germline assignment: CDR1 ENHRY and CDR2 SYGVKD. The CDR3 is CAISESPNEKLFF. DNA of the CDR3: TGTGCCATCAGTGAATCCCCGAATGAAAAACTGTTTTTT.

V is TRBV2 and J is TRBJ2-5; 7 bases are shared with TRBD2. The germline V gene encodes CDR1 SNHLY and CDR2 FYNNEI. Unmatched junction bases numbered 14, after V lost 0 bases and J lost 13 bases. The CDR3 runs to 15 residues. Written as DNA, the CDR3 is TGTGCCAGCAGTGAAGCGCGTCTAGCGGAACCATCCCGGTACTTC. Translating it yields CASSEARLAEPSRYF.

The rearrangement links TRBV28 to TRBJ2-1, with D perhaps matching TRBD1 (6 bases). In germline, CDR1 is MDHEN, CDR2 SYDVKM. Trimming took 6 bases from V and 3 from J, leaving 15 bases between them. The CDR3 has 15 amino acids. CDR3 protein: CASSLGWDIYNEQFF. The CDR3 DNA sequence: TGTGCCAGCAGCCTAGGGTGGGACATCTACAATGAGCAGTTCTTC.

The V gene is TRBV11-2, the J gene TRBJ2-5; 8 nucleotides match TRBD1. The ends lost 6 bases at V and 4 bases at J; junction bases unmatched: 10. The CDR3 runs to 15 residues. Germline V lookup: CDR1 SGHAT, CDR2 FQNNGV. This CDR3 is CASSSDRGGRETQYF. CDR3 nucleotides: TGTGCCAGCAGTTCAGACAGGGGCGGGCGAGAGACCCAGTACTTC.

The chain has TRBV6-1 and TRBJ2-7; D not certain. Trimming pared 2 bases from V and 2 bases from J, leaving 10 bases between. The CDR3 runs to 14 residues. Germline-derived CDR1 and CDR2 are MNHNS and SASEGT. CDR3 loop: CASSEMGTTYEQYF. DNA for the CDR3: TGTGCCAGCAGTGAAATGGGTACTACCTACGAGCAGTACTTC.

This clone came up a few times. The chain is built from TRBV6-5 and TRBJ1-1; D call uncertain. Germline V gene sequence: CDR1 MNHEY, CDR2 SVGAGI. CDR3 length equals 13 residues. V lost 2 bases to trimming and J lost 5 bases, with 9 bases between them. As DNA, the CDR3 is TGTGCCAGCAGTTACCAGTCAAAGACTGAAGCTTTCTTT. Amino acids: CASSYQSKTEAFF.